This entry features one T cell receptor beta chain sequence. Its antigen remains unknown. The entirety of the isolated RNA underwent reverse transcription, so expressed TCRB transcripts were sequenced. Sequencing was performed with immunoSEQ multiplex PCR; in TCRdb, only in-frame clones are kept and a portion is missing. The table has 100,000 to 150,000 clones, 9% seen once. Germline CDR1 is MNHNS and CDR2 is SASEGT. The CDR3 has 13 amino acids. V gave up 8 bases and J gave up 10 bases; unmatched junction bases: 6. The data were taken from a study of beta chain features in type 1 diabetes. Points from the study as a whole: Sampled from patients, naive, central memory and Treg TCRB repertoires appeared more similar than those sampled from healthy donors. Researchers could not determine here whether HLA type influences TCRB rearrangement. Across all four CD4+ subsets, people with type 1 diabetes showed modestly shorter TCRB CDR3s.

The TCR sequence derives from a young man with type 1 diabetes. Material: central memory CD4+ T cells from blood. The chain carries TRBV6-1 and TRBJ1-6, with TRBD1 matching 9 bases. The CDR3 reads CASCGQGRSPLHF. The DNA for the CDR3 is TGTGCCAGCTGCGGACAGGGGAGATCACCCCTCCACTTT.